This note documents a single T cell receptor beta chain sequence. Its antigen is as yet unknown. CDR1 and CDR2 from the germline V gene are DFQATT and SNEGSKA (reference sequence). V shed 3 bases and J 4 bases; nucleotides not matched to a gene: 6. This CDR3 is 16 amino acids long. These data belong to a study of vaccination and CD4 T cells after COVID-19. An Oncomine TCR Beta short-read assay was used to sequence the DNA from cultured CD4+ T cells. TCRdb recomputed calls from the PCR reads with MiXCR, one row per CDR3 protein. The sample carries roughly 16,000 distinct CDR3 sequences, approximately 26% recorded once. The treatment denotes: roughly ten-day PBMC culture with coronavirus spike peptide pools or control peptides (ViraFEST assay).

The chain carries TRBV20-1 and TRBJ2-5, with 15 bases fitting TRBD2. This clonotype originated in a human donor with COVID-19. The sample taken for sequencing was cultured CD4+ T cells from blood. For the CDR3, the DNA is TGCAGTGCTAGCCGGACTAGCGGGGGGGCGGGAGAGACCCAGTACTTC. This encodes CSASRTSGGAGETQYF.